A single sample is the source of the 17 T cell receptor beta chains below, sequenced in a study of blood T cell repertoires in COVID-19 (TCRdb year 2020). Libraries were built with the immunoSEQ multiplex PCR assay. This immuneACCESS table, as held by TCRdb, lists in-frame sequences with V and J called but not all clones. Of the missing ones, under half trace to an unresolved V gene in checked studies; the others have no known cause. The sample has around 200,000 clones on record, 86% of them singletons. The ten largest clones add up to about 2% of the sample. Sequencing was performed on peripheral blood. All receptors come from a woman aged 50 to 60 with acute or convalescent COVID-19.

The chain joins TRBV5-4 to TRBJ2-7; the D gene is possibly TRBD1 (6 bases). The CDR3 has 14 amino acids. V was clipped by 6 bases and J by 0 bases, with 13 bases between them. The germline V gene has CDR1 SGHNT and CDR2 YYREEE (reference sequence). CDR3 protein: CASNTDRYSYEQYF. The CDR3 DNA reads TGTGCCAGCAACACCGACAGGTACTCCTACGAGCAGTACTTC.

This chain connects TRBV19 to TRBJ2-1, with TRBD2 as a possible D gene (5 bases). V was shortened by 0 bases and J by 0 bases, with 6 bases between the two germline ends. CDR1 is LNHDA and CDR2 is SQIVND in the germline V gene (reference sequence). The CDR3 totals 15 residues. DNA of the CDR3: TGTGCCAGTAGTATAGAGGGGAGCTCCTACAATGAGCAGTTCTTC. It is translated as CASSIEGSSYNEQFF.

The chain recombines TRBV11-2 with TRBJ1-1, with D perhaps TRBD1 (6 bases). Deletions cut 3 bases from V and 5 bases from J, with 16 bases between. The V gene's germline CDR1 is SGHAT and CDR2 FQNNGV. The CDR3 extends over 15 amino acids. CDR3: CASSLATRTVTEAFF. The CDR3 DNA is TGTGCCAGCAGCTTGGCGACCCGGACAGTTACTGAAGCTTTCTTT.

The chain uses TRBV10-3 and TRBJ2-5; 8 nucleotides line up with TRBD1. Germline V gives CDR1 ENHRY, CDR2 SYGVKD. With V trimmed by 10 bases and J by 5 bases, 9 bases remained unmatched. The CDR3 has 13 residues. CDR3 nucleotide sequence: TGTGCCACCTCGACAGGGGTTGGCGAGACCCAGTACTTC. The encoded protein is CATSTGVGETQYF.

This chain links TRBV18 with TRBJ1-3; TRBD1 matches 8 bases. The CDR3 has 18 residues. Germline CDR1 is KGHSH and CDR2 is LQKENI. Germline trimming cut 4 bases from V and 4 bases from J; bases unmatched to any gene: 15. The DNA of the CDR3 is TGTGCCAGCTCACACAATCCCGGGACAGGAAAGTCCGGAAACACCATATATTTT. Residues: CASSHNPGTGKSGNTIYF.

This CDR3 is CASSIHSRETQYF. Here the CDR3 DNA reads TGTGCCAGTAGTATCCACAGCCGGGAGACCCAGTACTTC. The chain couples TRBV19 to TRBJ2-5; D is uncertain. The CDR3 covers 13 residues. V was pared by 3 bases and J by 5 bases, with 10 bases between. Germline V gene lookup returns CDR1 LNHDA and CDR2 SQIVND (reference sequence).

For the CDR3, the DNA is TGTGCCAGCAGCCTCGGGGCGGGGCCCGGCGCAGATACGCAGTATTTT. This sequence encodes CASSLGAGPGADTQYF. The rearrangement joins TRBV7-6 to TRBJ2-3; D perhaps matches TRBD2 (6 bases). The V and J ends lost 5 bases and 4 bases respectively, with 19 bases between them. This CDR3 spans 16 amino acids. CDR1 and CDR2 from the germline V gene are SGHVS and FNYEAQ. The variable domain in full, completed from reference TRBV7-6 and TRBJ2-3, reads GAGVSQSPRYKVTKRGQDVALRCDPISGHVSLYWYRQALGQGPEFLTYFNYEAQQDKSGLPNDRFSAERPEGSISTLTIQRTEQRDSAMYRCASSLGAGPGADTQYFGPGTRLTVL.

Here the CDR3 DNA reads TGTGCCAGCACCCCGACAGGGAAGGCAACCTACGAGCAGTACTTC. Protein sequence: CASTPTGKATYEQYF. J is TRBJ2-7 and V is TRBV7-9, with 7 bases matching TRBD1. The germline CDR1 and CDR2 sequences are SEHNR and FQNEAQ (reference sequence). Trimming took 7 bases from V and 2 from J; bases not matched to a gene: 11. CDR3 size: 15 residues.

This clone was seen once. The gene calls are TRBV5-4 and TRBJ2-3; D is undetermined. CDR3 size: 16 residues. V lost 0 bases to trimming and J lost 0 bases, with 11 bases between them. Germline V gene lookup returns CDR1 SGHNT and CDR2 YYREEE (reference sequence). CDR3 sequence reads: CASSLGMGFSTDTQYF. The CDR3 DNA sequence: TGTGCCAGCAGCTTGGGAATGGGCTTTAGCACAGATACGCAGTATTTT.

In this sample, this clone turned up once. J is TRBJ1-1 and V is TRBV27; D is uncertain. Germline-derived CDR1 and CDR2 are MNHEY and SMNVEV (reference sequence). Trimming shortened V by 3 bases and J by 3 bases, and 14 bases separated the two germline ends. The CDR3 consists of 15 residues. Written as DNA, the CDR3 is TGTGCCAGCAGTTTTAGGAGAACAGCGGACACTGAAGCTTTCTTT. Translating it yields CASSFRRTADTEAFF.

The CDR3 loop is CASSSDLAVQETQYF. The CDR3 nucleotides read TGTGCCAGCAGCTCCGACCTAGCGGTTCAAGAGACCCAGTACTTC. The chain has TRBV7-9 and TRBJ2-5; 7 bases fit TRBD2. This CDR3 has 15 amino acids. CDR1 is SEHNR and CDR2 is FQNEAQ in the germline V gene (reference sequence). V lost 4 bases to trimming and J lost 2 bases; unmatched junction nucleotides: 7.

This clone was seen a few times. The chain couples TRBV11-3 to TRBJ2-2; unclear D gene. The CDR3 length is 16 residues. The V end lost 2 bases, the J end lost 3 bases, and 13 bases lay between the germline ends. The germline CDR1 and CDR2 sequences are SGHNT and YENEEA. CDR3 residues: CASSLTDWQDTGELFF. The CDR3 DNA reads TGTGCCAGCAGCTTAACCGACTGGCAAGACACCGGGGAGCTGTTTTTT. The whole variable domain, remainder taken from reference TRBV11-3 and TRBJ2-2, is EAGVVQSPRYKIIEKKQPVAFWCNPISGHNTLYWYLQNLGQGPELLIRYENEEAVDDSQLPKDRFSAERLKGVDSTLKIQPAELGDSAVYLCASSLTDWQDTGELFFGEGSRLTVL.

V usage is TRBV7-8 and J usage is TRBJ2-7; 7 nucleotides align to TRBD2. V shed 5 bases, J shed 4 bases, and the junction held 14 bases outside the gene matches. The CDR3 has 16 amino acids. Germline CDR1 reads SGHVS; CDR2 reads FQNEAQ. This CDR3 reads CASSPMSAGERYEQYF. Here the CDR3 DNA reads TGTGCCAGCAGCCCCATGAGCGCGGGAGAAAGGTACGAGCAGTACTTC.

The gene calls are TRBV11-3 and TRBJ1-1; TRBD1 aligns across 8 bases. After removal of 2 bases from V and 10 bases from J, the junction contained 9 bases not matched to a gene. The CDR3 is 14 amino acids. The germline CDR1 and CDR2 sequences are SGHNT and YENEEA. The CDR3, as DNA: TGTGCCAGCAGCTTAAGTGGTGGACAGGGCGGAGCTTTCTTT. Its protein is CASSLSGGQGGAFF.

This clone was counted only a few times. The CDR3 sequence is CASTRTGGVFGANVLTF. The CDR3 DNA sequence: TGTGCCAGTACCCGGACAGGGGGCGTCTTTGGGGCCAACGTCCTGACTTTC. The chain has TRBV19 and TRBJ2-6, with 11 bases lining up with TRBD1. This CDR3 comprises 17 residues. The V segment lost 7 bases and the J segment 3 bases; nucleotides outside the gene matches: 8. Looked up from germline, CDR1 is LNHDA and CDR2 is SQIVND (reference sequence).

This clone appeared a single time. The chain recombines TRBV5-3 with TRBJ2-5; a possible D gene is TRBD2 (5 bases). TRBV5-3 is an ORF; its function is uncertain. The CDR3 consists of 16 residues. V lost 1 base and J lost 2, with 15 bases in between. CDR3: CARSLSASHPQETQYF. The CDR3 region has the DNA TGTGCCAGAAGCTTGTCGGCTAGCCATCCTCAAGAGACCCAGTACTTC.

This clone occurred a few times. This chain links TRBV14 with TRBJ1-3; maybe TRBD1 (5 bases). CDR1 SGHDN and CDR2 FVKESK come from the germline V gene. V dropped 5 bases and J dropped 7 bases, with 9 bases sitting between them. CDR3 length equals 12 residues. The CDR3 here is CASSTGPNTIYF. For the CDR3, the DNA is TGTGCCAGCAGCACAGGTCCGAACACCATATATTTT.